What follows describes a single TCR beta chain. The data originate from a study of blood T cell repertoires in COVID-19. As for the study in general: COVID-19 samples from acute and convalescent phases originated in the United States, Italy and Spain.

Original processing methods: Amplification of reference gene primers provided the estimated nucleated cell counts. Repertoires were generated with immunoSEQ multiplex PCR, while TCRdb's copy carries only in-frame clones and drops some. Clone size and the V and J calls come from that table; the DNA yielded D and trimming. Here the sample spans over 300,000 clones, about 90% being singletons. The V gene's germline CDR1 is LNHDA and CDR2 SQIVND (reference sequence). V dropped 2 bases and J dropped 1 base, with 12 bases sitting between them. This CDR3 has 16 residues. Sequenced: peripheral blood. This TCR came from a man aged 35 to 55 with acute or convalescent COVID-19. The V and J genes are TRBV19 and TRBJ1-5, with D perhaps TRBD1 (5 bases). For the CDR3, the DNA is TGTGCCAGTAGTATAACCCCAGGGTACAGCAATCAGCCCCAGCATTTT. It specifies CASSITPGYSNQPQHF.